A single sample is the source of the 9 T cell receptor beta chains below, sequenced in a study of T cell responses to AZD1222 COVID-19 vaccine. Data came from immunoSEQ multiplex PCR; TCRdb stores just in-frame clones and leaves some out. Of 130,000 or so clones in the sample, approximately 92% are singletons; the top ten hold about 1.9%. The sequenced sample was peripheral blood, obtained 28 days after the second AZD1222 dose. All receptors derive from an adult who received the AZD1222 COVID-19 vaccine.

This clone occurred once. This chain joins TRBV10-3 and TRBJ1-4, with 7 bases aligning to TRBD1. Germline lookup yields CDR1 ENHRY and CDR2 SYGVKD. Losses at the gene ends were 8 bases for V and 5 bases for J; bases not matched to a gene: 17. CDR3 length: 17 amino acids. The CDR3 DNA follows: TGTGCCATCTGGGGGTTGACAGGGCGCGAGGGGAATGAAAAACTGTTTTTT. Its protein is CAIWGLTGREGNEKLFF.

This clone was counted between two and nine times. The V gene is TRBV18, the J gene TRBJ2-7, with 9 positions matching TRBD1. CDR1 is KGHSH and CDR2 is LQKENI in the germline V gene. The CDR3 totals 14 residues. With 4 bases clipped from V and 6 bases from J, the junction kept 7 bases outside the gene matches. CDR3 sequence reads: CASSLRTGEGEQYF. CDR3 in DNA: TGTGCCAGCTCACTACGGACAGGGGAGGGCGAGCAGTACTTC.

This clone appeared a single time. As DNA, the CDR3 is TGTGCCAGCAGTAGGCAATATAGCAATCAGCCCCAGCATTTT. Its translation: CASSRQYSNQPQHF. V is TRBV7-2 and J is TRBJ1-5; D ambiguous. The germline V gene has CDR1 SGHTA and CDR2 FQGNSA. Trimming shortened V by 6 bases and J by 0 bases, and 9 bases separated the two germline ends. The CDR3 totals 14 residues.

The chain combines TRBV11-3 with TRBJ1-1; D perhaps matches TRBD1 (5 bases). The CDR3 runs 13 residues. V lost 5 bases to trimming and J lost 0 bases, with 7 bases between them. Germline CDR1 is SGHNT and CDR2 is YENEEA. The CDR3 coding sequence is TGTGCCAGCAGCGTACAGGTGAACACTGAAGCTTTCTTT. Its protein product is CASSVQVNTEAFF.

CDR3 amino acids: CASSSRTGGGEKLFF. CDR3 nucleotides: TGTGCCAGCAGCTCTAGGACAGGGGGAGGGGAAAAACTGTTTTTT. The V and J genes are TRBV7-2 and TRBJ1-4, with 10 bases fitting TRBD1. The junction had 7 bases not matched to a gene; V was cut back by 4 bases and J by 8 bases. This CDR3 contains 15 residues. Per germline, CDR1 SGHTA and CDR2 FQGNSA.

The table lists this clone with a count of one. CDR3 DNA sequence: TGCAGCGTGGGGACAGGGGAAGGCTACACCTTC. This sequence encodes CSVGTGEGYTF. V usage is TRBV29-1 and J usage is TRBJ1-2; 10 nucleotides match TRBD1. Germline V gene data show CDR1 as SQVTM and CDR2 as ANQGSEA. The CDR3 runs 11 residues. J lost 8 bases, V lost 6 bases, and 3 bases had no gene match.

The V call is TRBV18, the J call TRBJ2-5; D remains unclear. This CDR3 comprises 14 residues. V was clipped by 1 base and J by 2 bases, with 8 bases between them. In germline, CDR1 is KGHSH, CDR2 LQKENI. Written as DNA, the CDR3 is TGTGCCAGCTCACCACGGGCACAGCAAGAGACCCAGTACTTC. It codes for CASSPRAQQETQYF. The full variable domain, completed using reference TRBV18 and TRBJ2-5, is NAGVMQNPRHLVRRRGQEARLRCSPMKGHSHVYWYRQLPEEGLKFMVYLQKENIIDESGMPKERFSAEFPKEGPSILRIQQVVRGDSAAYFCASSPRAQQETQYFGPGTRLLVL.

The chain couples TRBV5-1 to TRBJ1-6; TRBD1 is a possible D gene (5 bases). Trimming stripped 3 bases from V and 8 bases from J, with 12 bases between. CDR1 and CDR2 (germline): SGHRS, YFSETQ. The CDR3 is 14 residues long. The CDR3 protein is CASSSQGQDSPLHF. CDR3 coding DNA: TGCGCCAGCAGCTCCCAGGGCCAGGATTCACCCCTCCACTTT. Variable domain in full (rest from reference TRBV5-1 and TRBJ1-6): KAGVTQTPRYLIKTRGQQVTLSCSPISGHRSVSWYQQTPGQGLQFLFEYFSETQRNKGNFPGRFSGRQFSNSRSEMNVSTLELGDSALYLCASSSQGQDSPLHFGNGTRLTVT.

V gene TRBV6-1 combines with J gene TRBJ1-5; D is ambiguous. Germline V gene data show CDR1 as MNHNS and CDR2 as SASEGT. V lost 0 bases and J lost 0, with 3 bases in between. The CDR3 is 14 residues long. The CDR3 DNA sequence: TGTGCCAGCAGTGAAGCAAATAGCAATCAGCCCCAGCATTTT. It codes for CASSEANSNQPQHF.